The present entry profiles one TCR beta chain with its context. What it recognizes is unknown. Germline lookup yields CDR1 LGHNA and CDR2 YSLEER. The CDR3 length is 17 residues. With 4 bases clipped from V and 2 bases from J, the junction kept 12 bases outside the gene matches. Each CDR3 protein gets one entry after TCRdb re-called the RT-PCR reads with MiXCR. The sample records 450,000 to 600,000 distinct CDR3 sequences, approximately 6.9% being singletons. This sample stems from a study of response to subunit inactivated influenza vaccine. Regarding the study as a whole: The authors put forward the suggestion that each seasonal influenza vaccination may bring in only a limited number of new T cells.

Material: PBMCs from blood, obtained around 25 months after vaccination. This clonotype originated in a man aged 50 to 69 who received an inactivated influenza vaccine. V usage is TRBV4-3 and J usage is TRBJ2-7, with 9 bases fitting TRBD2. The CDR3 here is CASSPVGGSGRTYEQYF. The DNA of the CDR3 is TGCGCCAGCAGCCCCGTCGGGGGTAGCGGGAGAACCTACGAGCAGTACTTC.